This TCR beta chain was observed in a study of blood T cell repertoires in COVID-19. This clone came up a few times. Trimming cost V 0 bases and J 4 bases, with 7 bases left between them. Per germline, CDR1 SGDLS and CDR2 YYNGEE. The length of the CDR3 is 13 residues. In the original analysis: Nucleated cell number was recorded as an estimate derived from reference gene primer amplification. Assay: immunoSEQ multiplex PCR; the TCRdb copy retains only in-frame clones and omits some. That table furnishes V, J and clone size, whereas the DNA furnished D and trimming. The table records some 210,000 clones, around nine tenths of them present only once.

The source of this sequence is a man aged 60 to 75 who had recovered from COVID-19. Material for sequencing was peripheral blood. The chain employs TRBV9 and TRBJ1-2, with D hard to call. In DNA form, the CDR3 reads TGTGCCAGCAGCGTAGTATCCTCCTATGGCTACACCTTC. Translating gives CASSVVSSYGYTF.